This TCR beta chain appears in the sequencing data of a study of shared clonotypes between healthy human individuals (dated by TCRdb to the early 2020s). About the investigation overall: A few men and two women, aged 18 to 49 years, made up the cohort. Leukapheresis yielded between about 0.9 and 10 billion PBMCs per donor. For each donor, CD4 naive and CD4 memory were each given three plates, CD8 naive was given two plates, and CD8 memory was given one plate. To increase sequencing depth and limit assay-specific biases, TCR repertoire library preparation and sequencing were carried out by different laboratories using diverse techniques. The study deeply sequenced blood TCR repertoires of 5 or 6 healthy adults to estimate repertoire size and the extent of clonotype sharing between individuals.

CD8 naive samples were CD45RO-negative cells positively selected for CCR7, giving a CD45RA+CCR7+ population that excluded TemRA cells. Healthy HIV-negative adults with no recently reported acute infections or vaccinations were included as donors. Every donor was a Caucasian adult residing in Nashville, Tennessee, USA. Blood was collected by leukapheresis, and PBMCs were isolated by Ficoll-Histopaque density gradient centrifugation and then cryopreserved in liquid nitrogen vapor phase. Analytical flow cytometry was used to check the purity and quantity of every magnetically sorted T cell population. From each sorted fraction, genomic DNA was isolated and quantified by UV absorbance on a Nanodrop 2000c. The investigation overall reported the following: Sharing across several donors was observed for approximately 5% of naive CD4, under 4% of naive CD8, about 2.3% of memory CD4, and approximately 0.41% of memory CD8 clonotypes. Naive subsets generally had larger estimated clonotype richness than memory subsets did. Higher generation probabilities were observed for clonotypes shared by all four sorted-subset donors than for non-shared clonotypes. Because the study included only a small number of donors, the genetic and exposure-history diversity represented was limited. Rarefaction of sorted-subset datasets indicated incomplete sequencing despite the large sequencing depth. Pairwise subsampling indicated that sequencing depth was expected to affect the degree of clonotype sharing among donors. Only blood was sampled, and tissue TCR repertoires likely differ from those in blood.

TCR CDR3 regions were amplified from genomic DNA by multiplex PCR using the deep immunoSEQ assay. Extracted genomic DNA from each cell subset was distributed evenly across all wells of several immunoSEQ 96-well plates, and each plate was treated as a replicate. Each replicate PCR for sorted subsets received 200 ng genomic DNA, equal to around 32,000 T cell genomes. Purified libraries were quantified with a Qubit 3.0 fluorometer, sized on a Bioanalyzer 2100, and re-quantified with the KAPA Library Quantification kit. Each immunoSEQ 96-well plate was sequenced on its own single-read 150-cycle Illumina NextSeq 550 flow cell. Processing in the source paper ran as follows. Because only junctional sequences without quality scores were contained in the immunoSEQ output, filtering matching that applied to full-length reads could not be performed. Sequences were annotated with PyIR, a Python wrapper for IgBLAST v1.9, using IMGT germline references to assign V/J genes and CDR3. Reads were removed for weak V/J assignments (E-value above 1e-6), missing CDR3, stop codons, out-of-frame junctions, or ambiguous translated residues. V3J clonotypes were defined as sequences sharing an identical inferred V gene, J gene, and CDR3 amino acid sequence. The percentage overlap between two repertoires was calculated by dividing the number of shared unique clonotypes by the size of the smaller repertoire. Richness of each repertoire was evaluated using RTK rarefaction, the Chao1 estimator, and Recon v2.1 estimates of unobserved clonotypes. OLGA was used to compute generation probabilities for all TCRbeta clonotypes that the gDNA method yielded from four donors. TCRdb limited this immuneACCESS table to in-frame rearrangements with V and J called. A share of clones is missing; checked studies link under half to unresolved V genes, and the rest is unexplained. From that table come the V and J calls and clone size; the DNA was used to work out D and trimming. The sample contains about 2.2 million clones, about 94% of them found a single time. Less than 2% of the sample is in the top ten clones.

This clone was seen only once. Its recognized antigen is unknown. Base qualities are not recorded, but no much larger clone differs from it by a single base. The receptor was derived from a man aged 18 to 30 in good health. Some clones in this sample may be carry-over from other donors' samples. The sample consisted of naive CD8+ T cells from PBMCs. What the cell subset or site label conveys for this sample: CD45RA+CCR7+.

At the DNA level, the sequence is TGTGCCAGCAGCTTGGGCAGGAGGGCTGGAAACACCATATATTTT. The encoded protein is CASSLGRRAGNTIYF. This chain joins TRBV5-6 to TRBJ1-3; the D gene is unclear. CDR1 and CDR2 were assigned from the germline V gene as SGHDT and YYEEEE. V loses 0 bases of germline sequence and J loses 2 bases, and the interval between the two ends is 9 bases. The CDR3, cysteine through phenylalanine, is 15 amino acids long. The CDR3 DNA has 45 bases and is translated from base 1.